What follows describes a single T cell receptor (beta chain). The sample is drawn from a study of blood T cell repertoires in COVID-19. Study-level information: The United States, Italy and Spain supplied acute and convalescent COVID-19 samples.

The germline V and J ends were trimmed by 4 bases and 1 base, with 19 bases remaining between them. Germline assignment: CDR1 LGHNT and CDR2 FRNRAP. The CDR3 sequence is 17 residues long. The authors' processing: Amplification with reference gene primers provided the estimates of nucleated cell counts. Measured with immunoSEQ multiplex PCR; TCRdb has only the in-frame clones, and not every one. V, J and clone size derive from that table, while D and trimming were established from the DNA sequence. The sample has approximately 230,000 clones, around 88% seen once. Enrolled during active infection, Seattle patients were then followed longitudinally.

Sequenced input: peripheral blood. The clonotype was recovered from a woman aged 30 to 39 with COVID-19, enrolled during active disease. This rearrangement joins TRBV12-5 to TRBJ1-1; tentatively, D is TRBD1 (5 bases). Written as DNA, the CDR3 is TGTGCTAGTGGTTCGACCGAGGGACTTTGGCCGAACACTGAAGCTTTCTTT. This gives the protein CASGSTEGLWPNTEAFF.